This T cell receptor (beta chain) was profiled in a study of cytomegalovirus exposure and HLA in healthy donors. Study observations and caveats: In vitro assays verified that three CMV-associated chains recognized CMV antigens specifically.

With 60 Vbeta and 13 Jbeta primers, the PCR was carried out. Profiling relied on immunoSEQ multiplex PCR, and the TCRdb table lists in-frame clones only, not all of them. Here the sample spans tens of thousands of clones, 75% to 80% being singletons. Details on this clone: Antigen unknown.

The donors gave bone marrow, and they were healthy. V was pared by 1 base and J by 2 bases, with 6 bases of the junction left unmatched. This CDR3 is 16 amino acids long. Germline V CDR1 and CDR2: LNHNV, YYDKDF (reference sequence). The TCR originated in a woman aged 40 to 55 in good health and CMV-seronegative. The chain links TRBV15 to TRBJ2-5, with TRBD1 identical over 8 bases. The sample taken for sequencing was PBMCs. The CDR3 spells CATSRGDRKVQETQYF. The CDR3 region has the DNA TGTGCCACCAGCAGAGGGGACAGGAAGGTACAAGAGACCCAGTACTTC.